Many counts were recorded for the clone carrying this TCR beta chain. The antigen remains undetermined. The data are from a study of Graves' ophthalmopathy and Graves' hyperthyroidism. Study-wide background: Hyperthyroidism is called stable when no ophthalmopathy develops within 18 months of follow-up. Study results and limitations: Sensitivity of approximately 66% and specificity of approximately 73% were achieved by the model that predicted ophthalmopathy progression.

RNA transcripts were the source from which TCR beta CDR3 regions were amplified. RT-PCR with HTBI primers came first, then second-round multiplex PCR. TCRdb itself ran the multiplex PCR reads through MiXCR, one entry per CDR3 protein. The sample records more than 1,000,000 distinct CDR3 sequences, about 40% being singletons. Germline V gene data show CDR1 as MNHEY and CDR2 as SVGAGI. The V and J ends lost 4 bases and 3 bases respectively, with 15 bases between them. The CDR3 length is 15 residues. The sample consisted of peripheral blood or thyroid tissue (not recorded which). V is TRBV6-5 and J is TRBJ1-2, with D unresolved. The sequence came from an adult man with Graves' hyperthyroidism. The CDR3 DNA is TGTGCCAGCAGTTCCGAGAGGATCTGGGACTATGGCTACACCTTC. The encoded protein is CASSSERIWDYGYTF.